The 4 T cell receptor beta chains reported below all come from one sample, sequenced in a study of blood T cell repertoires in COVID-19. Here immunoSEQ multiplex PCR was the method, and the copy in TCRdb shows in-frame clones only, minus some. Of about 110,000 clones in the sample, roughly four fifths were seen once. Material: peripheral blood. These receptors came from a woman aged 60-75 years with acute or convalescent COVID-19.

This clone was seen just once. V and J are TRBV6-5 and TRBJ1-6; D gene ambiguous. Germline CDR1 is MNHEY and CDR2 is SVGAGI. The CDR3 spans 13 residues. CDR3 sequence (DNA): TGTGCTGGGCGCGGGGTCTATAATTCACCCCTCCACTTT. Translation gives CAGRGVYNSPLHF.

This clone has just one count. Relative to the germline gene, one junction end is altered; a read error may explain this. The chain is built from TRBV28 and TRBJ1-5, with TRBD1 as a possible D gene (5 bases). CDR1 is MDHEN, CDR2 SYDVKM, per germline. The CDR3 totals 11 residues. The CDR3 region is CASSRAGRSNF. For the CDR3, the DNA is TGTGCCAGCAGCCGAGCGGGGCGATCGAATTTT.

The chain recombines TRBV18 with TRBJ1-2, with D unclear. This CDR3 has 13 residues. Trimming removed 5 bases at V and 6 bases at J, with 13 bases between. CDR1 is KGHSH and CDR2 is LQKENI in the germline V gene. The CDR3 protein is CASSAQEGHGYTF. DNA for the CDR3: TGTGCCAGCTCAGCCCAAGAGGGTCATGGCTACACCTTC.

V is TRBV6-5 and J is TRBJ1-4; D is perhaps TRBD1 (5 bases). The V and J ends lost 0 bases and 7 bases respectively, with 12 bases between them. There are 15 residues in the CDR3. The germline gives CDR1 MNHEY, CDR2 SVGAGI. The CDR3 sequence is CASSYSRGRGEKLFF. The CDR3 DNA is TGTGCCAGCAGTTACTCGAGAGGGAGGGGTGAAAAACTGTTTTTT.